Each of the 30 T cell receptor beta chains below was sequenced from the same sample in a study of identical twins. Each CDR3 protein is one row after TCRdb ran MiXCR on the 5' RACE reads. Among some 500,000 distinct CDR3 sequences, roughly 9.9% were seen once, and the ten largest hold roughly 3%. The sample was also reused in another study, on yellow fever vaccine responses in identical twins.

The sample taken for sequencing was PBMCs. These receptors all stem from a woman between 18 and 30 years old in good health.

The chain is built from TRBV15 and TRBJ2-1; TRBD1 matches at 7 bases. The CDR3 is made up of 16 amino acids. V lost 4 bases and J lost 3; bases outside the gene matches: 9. Germline-derived CDR1 and CDR2 are LNHNV and YYDKDF (reference sequence). The CDR3 loop is CATSTDRAQGYNEQFF. Written as DNA, the CDR3 is TGTGCCACCAGCACTGACAGGGCGCAAGGCTACAATGAGCAGTTCTTC.

This clonotype has a handful of counts. The CDR3 protein is CAIRGTSGYNEQFF. CDR3 DNA sequence: TGTGCCATTCGAGGGACTAGCGGATACAATGAGCAGTTCTTC. The V and J genes are TRBV10-3 and TRBJ2-1, with 11 bases fitting TRBD2. The CDR3 totals 14 residues. The germline V gene encodes CDR1 ENHRY and CDR2 SYGVKD. Losses at the gene ends were 9 bases for V and 4 bases for J; bases not matched to a gene: 5.

This clonotype was seen only a few times. This chain connects TRBV6-5 to TRBJ2-1, with 10 positions matching TRBD2. Looked up from germline, CDR1 is MNHEY and CDR2 is SVGAGI. The CDR3 runs 16 residues. With 0 bases clipped from V and 5 bases from J, the junction kept 4 bases outside the gene matches. CDR3 nucleotide sequence: TGTGCCAGCAGTTACTCCGGACTAGCGGACAACAATGAGCAGTTCTTC. Amino acid sequence: CASSYSGLADNNEQFF.

The CDR3 region is CASSDENHPSTDTQYF. Here the CDR3 DNA reads TGTGCCAGCAGTGATGAGAATCACCCTAGCACAGATACGCAGTATTTT. The chain is built from TRBV6-1 and TRBJ2-3; D is unclear. There are 16 residues in the CDR3. The V end lost 3 bases, the J end lost 0 bases, and 13 bases lay between the germline ends. CDR1 MNHNS and CDR2 SASEGT come from the germline V gene.

The chain employs TRBV15 and TRBJ2-7; TRBD2 agrees at 7 bases. With V trimmed by 3 bases and J by 4 bases, 15 bases remained unmatched. This CDR3 contains 17 residues. Germline V CDR1 and CDR2: LNHNV, YYDKDF (reference sequence). The CDR3 reads CATSRRMSGAHRYEQYF. For the CDR3, the DNA is TGTGCCACCAGCAGGAGAATGAGCGGGGCCCACAGATACGAGCAGTACTTC. The entire variable domain, with the rest obtained from reference TRBV15 and TRBJ2-7, is as follows: DAMVIQNPRYQVTQFGKPVTLSCSQTLNHNVMYWYQQKSSQAPKLLFHYYDKDFNNEADTPDNFQSRRPNTSFCFLDIRSPGLGDTAMYLCATSRRMSGAHRYEQYFGPGTRLTVT.

This clonotype appeared many times. The chain links TRBV11-2 to TRBJ2-3; a weak D match, TRBD1 (5 bases). This CDR3 has 17 residues. Germline V gene lookup returns CDR1 SGHAT and CDR2 FQNNGV. Deletions cut 5 bases from V and 2 bases from J, with 20 bases between. For the CDR3, the DNA is TGTGCCAGCAGCCTCGGGCCGGACAAAACAATCACAGATACGCAGTATTTT. Protein: CASSLGPDKTITDTQYF. Full variable domain (outside the CDR3, taken from reference TRBV11-2 and TRBJ2-3): EAGVAQSPRYKIIEKRQSVAFWCNPISGHATLYWYQQILGQGPKLLIQFQNNGVVDDSQLPKDRFSAERLKGVDSTLKIQPAKLEDSAVYLCASSLGPDKTITDTQYFGPGTRLTVL.

The CDR3 nucleotides read TGTGCCAGCAGCCAAGAGGCAGGGATAAAATTCTACGAGCAGTACTTC. It translates to CASSQEAGIKFYEQYF. The chain couples TRBV4-2 to TRBJ2-7; a possible D gene is TRBD1 (5 bases). Trimming stripped 0 bases from V and 3 bases from J, with 15 bases between. The CDR3 sequence is 16 residues long. Germline CDR1 reads LGHNA; CDR2 reads YNFKEQ.

At least ten counts were recorded for this clonotype. CDR3 in amino acids: CASSQASGSRDEQFF. CDR3 nucleotide sequence: TGCGCCAGCAGCCAAGCTAGCGGGAGTAGAGATGAGCAGTTCTTC. The chain employs TRBV4-1 and TRBJ2-1; TRBD2 matches at 10 bases. Germline values: CDR1 MGHRA, CDR2 YSYEKL. This CDR3 is built from 15 residues. The junction had 5 bases not matched to a gene; V was cut back by 1 base and J by 8 bases.

This clonotype was recorded a few times. This chain links TRBV29-1 with TRBJ1-1; 8 bases map to TRBD1. This CDR3 is 14 amino acids long. With 8 bases clipped from V and 3 bases from J, the junction kept 11 bases outside the gene matches. Germline V gene sequence: CDR1 SQVTM, CDR2 ANQGSEA. Written as DNA, the CDR3 is TGCAGCACATATCAAGAGGACAGGGACACTGAAGCTTTCTTT. Its translation: CSTYQEDRDTEAFF.

The chain employs TRBV11-2 and TRBJ2-5; 8 bases agree with TRBD2. CDR3 length equals 13 residues. The V gene end was trimmed by 5 bases and the J gene end by 7 bases; junction bases not matched to a gene: 6. Germline CDR1 SGHAT, CDR2 FQNNGV. For the CDR3, the DNA is TGTGCCAGCAGCCCGGGGGGGGGAGGGACCCAGTACTTC. Translation: CASSPGGGGTQYF.

This clonotype was detected only a few times. The V gene is TRBV19, the J gene TRBJ1-2, with D possibly being TRBD1 (6 bases). Germline V gene lookup returns CDR1 LNHDA and CDR2 SQIVND (reference sequence). V shed 7 bases and J shed 5 bases, with 29 bases lying between them. This CDR3 has 18 amino acids. CDR3 bases: TGTGCCAGTACCGATCCCCGCTGGGCCGCAGGGGCCGGGTATGGCTACACCTTC. It codes for CASTDPRWAAGAGYGYTF. The full variable domain, rest sourced from reference TRBV19 and TRBJ1-2, is DGGITQSPKYLFRKEGQNVTLSCEQNLNHDAMYWYRQDPGQGLRLIYYSQIVNDFQKGDIAEGYSVSREKKESFPLTVTSAQKNPTAFYLCASTDPRWAAGAGYGYTFGSGTRLTVV.

The genes are TRBV3-1 and TRBJ2-1, with 10 nucleotides matching TRBD2. The CDR3 totals 14 residues. The trim removed 0 bases at V and 8 bases at J, leaving 1 base unmatched. Germline CDR1 is LGHDT and CDR2 is YNNKEL (reference sequence). CDR3 coding DNA: TGTGCCAGCAGCCAAGAAGCGGGGGGGCATGAGCAGTTCTTC. This gives the protein CASSQEAGGHEQFF.

This clonotype was recorded many times. The V gene is TRBV11-2, the J gene TRBJ2-3; D is uncertain. Germline V CDR1 and CDR2: SGHAT, FQNNGV. V lost 1 base and J 0 bases, leaving 8 bases between the germline ends. The CDR3 has 15 amino acids. CDR3 sequence reads: CASSLAWASTDTQYF. CDR3 bases: TGTGCCAGCAGCTTAGCTTGGGCTAGCACAGATACGCAGTATTTT.

V usage is TRBV27 and J usage is TRBJ2-3; the D is unclear. The CDR3 has 15 residues. Germline CDR1 reads MNHEY; CDR2 reads SMNVEV (reference sequence). Trimming took off 5 bases at V and 1 base at J, with 13 bases between the two ends. CDR3 sequence: CASSPLPGRTDTQYF. The CDR3 nucleotides are TGTGCCAGCAGTCCGTTACCGGGCCGCACAGATACGCAGTATTTT.

This clonotype came up a few times. This chain uses TRBV10-3 with TRBJ2-7, with D possibly called TRBD1 or TRBD2 (5 bases each). CDR1 is ENHRY, CDR2 SYGVKD, per germline. Between the trimmed V and J ends, which lost 6 bases and 0 bases, there was a span of 12 bases. CDR3 length equals 14 residues. The CDR3 spells CAIRNAGTSYEQYF. The CDR3 DNA reads TGTGCCATCAGGAACGCAGGGACCTCCTACGAGCAGTACTTC.

The chain joins TRBV25-1 to TRBJ2-1; a weak D match, TRBD2 (6 bases). CDR1 MGHDK and CDR2 SYGVNS come from the germline V gene. The CDR3 consists of 14 residues. V was trimmed by 4 bases and J by 4 bases, leaving 11 bases between them. CDR3 sequence reads: CASSGPGEYNEQFF. The DNA of the CDR3 is TGTGCCAGCAGTGGGCCGGGGGAATACAATGAGCAGTTCTTC.

The rearrangement joins TRBV20-1 to TRBJ2-7; 7 bases are a match to TRBD2. Germline lookup yields CDR1 DFQATT and CDR2 SNEGSKA (reference sequence). This CDR3 is built from 14 residues. Trimming removed 3 bases from V and 0 bases from J; junction bases left unmatched: 5. Written as DNA, the CDR3 is TGCAGTGCTAGGAGCGGGACCACCTCCTACGAGCAGTACTTC. The encoded protein is CSARSGTTSYEQYF.

J is TRBJ2-1 and V is TRBV6-2 or TRBV6-3; D gene uncertain. This CDR3 is built from 15 residues. Germline CDR1 reads MNHEY; CDR2 reads SVGEGT. The V gene lost 3 bases and the J gene lost 4 bases, with 13 bases spanning the gap. The CDR3 here is CASSYTGPIYNEQFF. CDR3 nucleotide sequence: TGTGCCAGCAGTTATACTGGTCCAATATACAATGAGCAGTTCTTC.

This clonotype was found many times. The rearrangement uses TRBV4-3 and TRBJ2-2; 8 nucleotides agree with TRBD1. J gave up 1 base and V 1 base, and 2 bases lay outside the gene matches. This CDR3 comprises 16 residues. Germline V CDR1 and CDR2: LGHNA, YSLEER. The CDR3 spells CASSQAGTGNTGELFF. In DNA, the CDR3 is TGCGCCAGCAGCCAAGCCGGGACAGGGAACACCGGGGAGCTGTTTTTT.

This clonotype was detected many times. V usage is TRBV4-2 and J usage is TRBJ2-2; a weak D match, TRBD2 (6 bases). Germline-derived CDR1 and CDR2 are LGHNA and YNFKEQ. This CDR3 is built from 15 residues. V was shortened by 5 bases and J by 7 bases, with 17 bases between the two germline ends. The chain's CDR3 is CASSALNGGVGELFF. DNA of the CDR3: TGTGCCAGCAGCGCCCTTAACGGGGGAGTCGGGGAGCTGTTTTTT.

The table lists this clonotype with many counts. This chain links TRBV4-3 with TRBJ2-1; tentatively, D is TRBD1 (7 bases). The germline V gene has CDR1 LGHNA and CDR2 YSLEER. This CDR3 spans 19 amino acids. V was trimmed by 0 bases and J by 7 bases, leaving 25 bases between them. CDR3: CASSQEGYSMQGGRNEQFF. CDR3 sequence (DNA): TGCGCCAGCAGCCAAGAGGGCTATAGCATGCAGGGGGGTAGGAATGAGCAGTTCTTC.

The table lists this clonotype with many counts. The V gene is TRBV12-3 or TRBV12-4, the J gene TRBJ1-2; a possible D gene is TRBD1 (6 bases). The CDR3 runs 15 residues. Between the trimmed V and J ends, which lost 3 bases and 6 bases, there was a span of 17 bases. CDR3 sequence: CASSFGARGGDGYTF. The CDR3 DNA is TGTGCCAGCAGTTTTGGGGCCAGGGGAGGGGATGGCTACACCTTC.

The table lists this clonotype with a few counts. This chain links TRBV12-3 or TRBV12-4 with TRBJ2-1; either TRBD1 or TRBD2 may fit D (6 bases each). Trimming took off 6 bases at V and 5 bases at J, with 14 bases between the two ends. The CDR3 covers 14 residues. In DNA form, the CDR3 reads TGTGCCAGCAGCCCCAGTGGGGGGCACAATGAGCAGTTCTTC. Translation gives CASSPSGGHNEQFF.

This clonotype was counted between two and nine times. The chain is built from TRBV29-1 and TRBJ1-2; no firm D call. V was trimmed by 0 bases and J by 0 bases, leaving 11 bases between them. The CDR3 spans 15 residues. The germline gives CDR1 SQVTM, CDR2 ANQGSEA. The CDR3 here is CSVEDLTASNYGYTF. The CDR3 DNA follows: TGCAGCGTTGAAGATCTAACAGCCTCTAACTATGGCTACACCTTC. The full variable domain, in which reference TRBV29-1 and TRBJ1-2 provide the parts outside the CDR3, is SAVISQKPSRDICQRGTSLTIQCQVDSQVTMMFWYRQQPGQSLTLIATANQGSEATYESGFVIDKFPISRPNLTFSTLTVSNMSPEDSSIYLCSVEDLTASNYGYTFGSGTRLTVV.

In its sample, this clonotype was seen a few times. V is TRBV10-2 and J is TRBJ2-2; D is undetermined. Trimming took off 6 bases at V and 0 bases at J, with 11 bases between the two ends. In germline, CDR1 is WSHSY, CDR2 SAAADI. The CDR3 runs 15 residues. The chain's CDR3 is CASRSDVPNTGELFF. CDR3 nucleotide sequence: TGCGCCAGCAGATCGGACGTTCCGAACACCGGGGAGCTGTTTTTT.

The count of this clonotype is one. V usage is TRBV9 and J usage is TRBJ2-7, with TRBD2 matching 7 bases. The CDR3 extends over 14 amino acids. V dropped 3 bases and J dropped 6; count of bases not matched to a gene: 9. Germline V gene lookup returns CDR1 SGDLS and CDR2 YYNGEE. In DNA form, the CDR3 reads TGTGCCAGCAGCGCGACTACCGGGGGGTCCGAGCAGTACTTC. This encodes CASSATTGGSEQYF.

The chain is built from TRBV2 and TRBJ2-2; D is perhaps TRBD1 (6 bases). CDR1 and CDR2 from the germline V gene are SNHLY and FYNNEI. V lost 5 bases and J lost 1, with 11 bases in between. The CDR3 covers 15 residues. The CDR3 DNA sequence: TGTGCCAGCAGTCGAGACAGGATGAACACCGGGGAGCTGTTTTTT. Its translation: CASSRDRMNTGELFF.

There are a few counts of this clonotype. The chain employs TRBV5-1 and TRBJ2-1; D is possibly TRBD1 (6 bases). This CDR3 is built from 18 residues. CDR1 and CDR2 from the germline V gene are SGHRS and YFSETQ. Trimming removed 4 bases at V and 2 bases at J, with 22 bases between. This CDR3 is CASSPIRAGVGAYNEQFF. CDR3 in DNA: TGCGCCAGCAGCCCGATTCGAGCAGGGGTTGGGGCCTACAATGAGCAGTTCTTC.

V is TRBV4-2 and J is TRBJ2-7; perhaps TRBD2 as D (5 bases). CDR1 LGHNA and CDR2 YNFKEQ come from the germline V gene. V dropped 3 bases and J dropped 5 bases, with 8 bases sitting between them. The CDR3 spans 12 residues. CDR3 bases: TGTGCCAGCAGCCAGGTGGGAGACGAGCAGTACTTC. It codes for CASSQVGDEQYF.

This clonotype was detected ten times or more. V gene TRBV6-2 or TRBV6-3 combines with J gene TRBJ1-5; D not resolved. Trimming stripped 4 bases from V and 3 bases from J, with 10 bases between. The CDR3 runs to 14 residues. Germline CDR1 and CDR2: MNHEY and SVGEGT. CDR3 region: CASSFSHDNQPQHF. CDR3 coding DNA: TGTGCCAGCAGTTTCAGTCACGACAATCAGCCCCAGCATTTT.